This passage covers 31 T cell receptor beta chains from one sample sequenced in a study of radiotherapy plus CTLA-4 blockade in lung cancer. Measured with immunoSEQ multiplex PCR; TCRdb has only the in-frame clones, and not every one. The table has about 110,000 clones, approximately 77% seen once. The starting material was peripheral blood, obtained from a patient treated with radiotherapy plus ipilimumab. These receptors were taken from a human donor with non-small cell lung cancer that progressed on radiotherapy plus ipilimumab. Some clones in this sample may be carry-over from other donors' samples.

The rearrangement joins TRBV7-2 to TRBJ2-1; 11 bases line up with TRBD2. Germline V gene sequence: CDR1 SGHTA, CDR2 FQGNSA. V trimming: 1 base; J trimming: 9 bases; junction bases outside the gene matches: 2. The CDR3 runs to 14 residues. The CDR3 reads CASSLGLAGFEQFF. The CDR3 region has the DNA TGTGCCAGCAGCTTAGGACTAGCGGGGTTTGAGCAGTTCTTC.

The J gene is TRBJ1-2, the V gene TRBV4-3; D perhaps matches TRBD1 (6 bases). The length of the CDR3 is 17 residues. V was cut by 2 bases and J by 5 bases, with 21 bases left in between. Germline loops: CDR1 LGHNA, CDR2 YSLEER. CDR3 DNA sequence: TGCGCCAGCAGCCAAAATGGTCAACAGGGCGGGAGGTATGGCTACACCTTC. The encoded protein is CASSQNGQQGGRYGYTF.

J is TRBJ2-1 and V is TRBV9, with D unclear. Between the trimmed V and J ends, which lost 0 bases and 3 bases, there was a span of 7 bases. Germline V gene lookup returns CDR1 SGDLS and CDR2 YYNGEE. The CDR3 is 14 amino acids. The CDR3 reads CASSVDSYYNEQFF. The DNA of the CDR3 is TGTGCCAGCAGCGTAGACAGCTACTACAATGAGCAGTTCTTC.

This rearrangement joins TRBV28 to TRBJ1-1; 7 nucleotides line up with TRBD1. Germline V gene data show CDR1 as MDHEN and CDR2 as SYDVKM. The CDR3 sequence is 14 residues long. V trimming: 6 bases; J trimming: 3 bases; junction bases outside the gene matches: 7. CDR3 DNA: TGTGCCAGCAGCACCTCGACAGGGTACACTGAAGCTTTCTTT. It yields the protein CASSTSTGYTEAFF.

The rearrangement links TRBV5-1 to TRBJ1-4, with 9 bases aligning to TRBD1. V dropped 4 bases and J dropped 6; count of bases not matched to a gene: 7. The CDR3 runs to 15 residues. Germline V CDR1 and CDR2: SGHRS, YFSETQ. The CDR3 DNA reads TGCGCCAGCAGCCTGGAGACAGGGGGGGATGAAAAACTGTTTTTT. Its translation: CASSLETGGDEKLFF.

The rearrangement links TRBV5-1 to TRBJ2-7; TRBD2 is a possible D gene (5 bases). Germline values: CDR1 SGHRS, CDR2 YFSETQ. The germline V and J ends were trimmed by 4 bases and 5 bases, with 16 bases remaining between them. The CDR3 has 14 residues. CDR3 residues: CASSPGSYGDEQYF. The CDR3 nucleotides are TGCGCCAGCAGCCCCGGATCCTACGGGGACGAGCAGTACTTC.

This clone was seen only a few times. V gene TRBV19 combines with J gene TRBJ1-1; unclear D gene. CDR1 and CDR2 from the germline V gene are LNHDA and SQIVND (reference sequence). V shed 4 bases and J shed 4 bases, with 16 bases lying between them. The CDR3 is made up of 15 amino acids. CDR3 DNA: TGTGCCAGTAGTAAGACCTGGATGGGGAGCACTGAAGCTTTCTTT. The encoded protein is CASSKTWMGSTEAFF.

The V and J genes are TRBV5-1 and TRBJ2-7, with D unresolved. This CDR3 region has 14 residues. The germline V gene has CDR1 SGHRS and CDR2 YFSETQ. Trimming took off 1 base at V and 3 bases at J, with 11 bases between the two ends. The CDR3 region has the DNA TGCGCCAGCAGCTTGACCGGGCCGCACTACGAGCAGTACTTC. The encoded protein is CASSLTGPHYEQYF. Together with reference TRBV5-1 and TRBJ2-7, the CDR3 gives the full variable domain: KAGVTQTPRYLIKTRGQQVTLSCSPISGHRSVSWYQQTPGQGLQFLFEYFSETQRNKGNFPGRFSGRQFSNSRSEMNVSTLELGDSALYLCASSLTGPHYEQYFGPGTRLTVT.

The chain recombines TRBV11-2 with TRBJ1-1, with a tentative D call TRBD1 (5 bases). The CDR3 loop spans 15 amino acids. The germline V gene has CDR1 SGHAT and CDR2 FQNNGV. Trimming removed 3 bases at V and 3 bases at J, with 14 bases between. As DNA, the CDR3 is TGTGCCAGCAGCTTTTCCCAGGGAACCTACACTGAAGCTTTCTTT. Its translation is CASSFSQGTYTEAFF.

This clone was observed a single time. The chain has TRBV7-2 and TRBJ1-1, with 7 bases that match TRBD1. Per germline, CDR1 SGHTA and CDR2 FQGNSA. The CDR3 loop spans 14 amino acids. V dropped 3 bases and J dropped 4; count of bases not matched to a gene: 5. The CDR3 DNA reads as TGTGCCAGCAGCTTCGTCAGGGGGGCCACTGAAGCTTTCTTT. Its translation: CASSFVRGATEAFF.

This clone was seen only a few times. The V and J genes are TRBV6-4 and TRBJ1-1, with 8 nucleotides matching TRBD1. Germline lookup yields CDR1 MRHNA and CDR2 SNTAGT. V dropped 0 bases and J dropped 4; count of bases not matched to a gene: 4. This CDR3 has 15 residues. The CDR3 nucleotides are TGTGCCAGCAGTGACTCCCCAGACAGGGGCACTGAAGCTTTCTTT. Its protein is CASSDSPDRGTEAFF.

V is TRBV6-1 and J is TRBJ2-5; 8 positions match TRBD1. Germline lookup yields CDR1 MNHNS and CDR2 SASEGT. This CDR3 is built from 14 residues. V was clipped by 2 bases and J by 4 bases; unmatched bases: 3. Written as DNA, the CDR3 is TGTGCCAGCAGTGAACCACAGGGGGGAGAGACCCAGTACTTC. Amino acids: CASSEPQGGETQYF.

This clone occurred a few times. The rearrangement joins TRBV10-3 to TRBJ1-2; no clear D. Trimming stripped 6 bases from V and 6 bases from J, with 11 bases between. This CDR3 spans 12 amino acids. Germline V gives CDR1 ENHRY, CDR2 SYGVKD. CDR3: CAIRGTGNGYTF. Written as DNA, the CDR3 is TGTGCCATCAGGGGCACTGGAAATGGCTACACCTTC.

The chain combines TRBV2 with TRBJ2-1; TRBD1 aligns across 8 bases. CDR3 length equals 15 residues. The V gene end was trimmed by 6 bases and the J gene end by 0 bases; junction bases not matched to a gene: 4. The germline gives CDR1 SNHLY, CDR2 FYNNEI. This chain's CDR3 is CASSPDRGSYNEQFF. The DNA for the CDR3 is TGTGCCAGCAGCCCCGACAGGGGCTCCTACAATGAGCAGTTCTTC.

The chain recombines TRBV4-1 with TRBJ2-5, with 8 bases that match TRBD1. The CDR3 spans 17 residues. The V gene's germline CDR1 is MGHRA and CDR2 YSYEKL. Germline trimming cut 0 bases from V and 5 bases from J; bases unmatched to any gene: 11. The CDR3 reads CASSQERRGRKWETQYF. DNA for the CDR3: TGCGCCAGCAGCCAAGAACGCAGGGGGCGAAAATGGGAGACCCAGTACTTC.

The J gene is TRBJ2-7, the V gene TRBV5-6, with 8 bases that match TRBD1. V lost 7 bases and J lost 1; bases outside the gene matches: 10. The germline gives CDR1 SGHDT, CDR2 YYEEEE. This CDR3 is 15 amino acids long. CDR3 in amino acids: CASGPSTGASYEQYF. The CDR3 bases are TGTGCCAGCGGCCCCTCGACAGGGGCGTCCTACGAGCAGTACTTC.

The table lists this clone with a few counts. The genes are TRBV2 and TRBJ2-2, with a weak D call TRBD1 (6 bases). CDR3 length equals 14 residues. Germline lookup yields CDR1 SNHLY and CDR2 FYNNEI. V lost 6 bases and J lost 7, with 15 bases in between. CDR3 DNA sequence: TGTGCCAGCAGAGACCGCAGGGGAAGCGGGGAGCTGTTTTTT. As protein: CASRDRRGSGELFF.

The V and J genes are TRBV16 and TRBJ2-7; D assignment may be TRBD1 or TRBD2 (5 bases each). Trimming stripped 1 base from V and 6 bases from J, with 16 bases between. The V gene's germline CDR1 is KGHSY and CDR2 FQNENV. The CDR3 has 15 residues. CDR3 nucleotide sequence: TGTGCCAGCAGCCAATTCTTCGGGACCCATTCCGAGCAGTACTTC. Its translation: CASSQFFGTHSEQYF. The whole variable domain, filled in from reference TRBV16 and TRBJ2-7, reads GEEVAQTPKHLVRGEGQKAKLYCAPIKGHSYVFWYQQVLKNEFKFLISFQNENVFDETGMPKERFSAKCLPNSPCSLEIQATKLEDSAVYFCASSQFFGTHSEQYFGPGTRLTVT.

V usage is TRBV2 and J usage is TRBJ1-6; the D gene is possibly TRBD1 (5 bases). In germline, CDR1 is SNHLY, CDR2 FYNNEI. The CDR3 has 14 amino acids. Trimming removed 6 bases from V and 6 bases from J, with 12 bases in between. The chain's CDR3 is CASRGTQGNSPLHF. The CDR3 DNA is TGTGCCAGCAGAGGGACTCAGGGTAATTCACCCCTCCACTTT.

This clone was recorded a few times. The gene calls are TRBV30 and TRBJ2-2, with TRBD2 identical over 7 bases. Trimming cost V 0 bases and J 7 bases; bases outside gene matches: 14. The CDR3 is 17 amino acids. Germline-derived CDR1 and CDR2 are GTSNPN and SVGIG (reference sequence). The CDR3 sequence: CAWSVYNGLGRGGELFF. The DNA of the CDR3 is TGTGCCTGGAGTGTATACAACGGCTTAGGGAGGGGCGGGGAGCTGTTTTTT.

The chain carries TRBV6-5 and TRBJ1-1; D might be TRBD1 (6 bases). The CDR3 extends over 14 amino acids. V lost 6 bases, J lost 3 bases, and 14 bases lay in between. Germline values: CDR1 MNHEY, CDR2 SVGAGI. As DNA, the CDR3 is TGTGCCAGCAGGGTCCGGGACATCCACACTGAAGCTTTCTTT. The encoded protein is CASRVRDIHTEAFF.

The table lists this clone with a count of one. J is TRBJ1-5 and V is TRBV7-2; unclear D gene. The germline gives CDR1 SGHTA, CDR2 FQGNSA. The CDR3 sequence is 15 residues long. Trimming shortened V by 2 bases and J by 2 bases, and 10 bases separated the two germline ends. DNA for the CDR3: TGTGCCAGCAGCTTACAGTCCGGGGGCAATCAGCCCCAGCATTTT. Residues: CASSLQSGGNQPQHF. The whole variable domain, filled in from reference TRBV7-2 and TRBJ1-5, reads GAGVSQSPSNKVTEKGKDVELRCDPISGHTALYWYRQSLGQGLEFLIYFQGNSAPDKSGLPSDRFSAERTGGSVSTLTIQRTQQEDSAVYLCASSLQSGGNQPQHFGDGTRLSIL.

The V and J genes are TRBV5-5 and TRBJ2-7; 7 nucleotides align to TRBD1. The germline gives CDR1 SGHKS, CDR2 YYEKEE (reference sequence). The CDR3 loop spans 14 amino acids. The V segment lost 4 bases and the J segment 2 bases; nucleotides outside the gene matches: 6. The CDR3 nucleotides read TGTGCCAGCAGCCAATCCAGGGGGACCTACGAGCAGTACTTC. Translated: CASSQSRGTYEQYF.

The J gene is TRBJ1-2, the V gene TRBV5-1; the D gene is possibly TRBD1 (6 bases). Germline CDR1 and CDR2: SGHRS and YFSETQ. CDR3 length equals 14 residues. The V end lost 0 bases, the J end lost 1 base, and 7 bases lay between the germline ends. The CDR3 DNA sequence: TGCGCCAGCAGCTTGGACAGGGTTAACTATGGCTACACCTTC. Its protein product is CASSLDRVNYGYTF. The full variable domain, rest sourced from reference TRBV5-1 and TRBJ1-2, is KAGVTQTPRYLIKTRGQQVTLSCSPISGHRSVSWYQQTPGQGLQFLFEYFSETQRNKGNFPGRFSGRQFSNSRSEMNVSTLELGDSALYLCASSLDRVNYGYTFGSGTRLTVV.

CDR3 sequence: CASSARDGASPLHF. In DNA form, the CDR3 reads TGTGCCAGCAGCGCCAGAGACGGGGCATCACCCCTCCACTTT. The chain has TRBV7-2 and TRBJ1-6; D may be TRBD1 (5 bases). Trimming stripped 5 bases from V and 10 bases from J, with 15 bases between. CDR1 and CDR2 from the germline V gene are SGHTA and FQGNSA. The CDR3 totals 14 residues.

This clone showed up just a few times. The genes are TRBV4-3 and TRBJ1-6; TRBD1 aligns across 7 bases. The V and J ends lost 1 base and 7 bases, in that order; junction bases with no gene match: 10. The CDR3 is 17 amino acids. Germline V gene sequence: CDR1 LGHNA, CDR2 YSLEER. Here the CDR3 reads CASSQGRTGPTNSPLHF. The DNA for the CDR3 is TGCGCCAGCAGCCAAGGACGGACAGGCCCTACGAATTCACCCCTCCACTTT.

V and J are TRBV19 and TRBJ2-5; D is uncertain. CDR1 and CDR2 from the germline V gene are LNHDA and SQIVND (reference sequence). Trimming removed 3 bases at V and 5 bases at J, with 13 bases between. This CDR3 contains 14 residues. The CDR3 loop is CASSISSAQETQYF. The CDR3 region has the DNA TGTGCCAGTAGTATCTCGTCAGCCCAGGAGACCCAGTACTTC.

The count of this clone is one. The rearrangement joins TRBV28 to TRBJ2-2, with D maybe TRBD1 (5 bases). Trimming left V 3 bases short and J 1 base short, with 15 bases between. Looked up from germline, CDR1 is MDHEN and CDR2 is SYDVKM. This CDR3 has 17 amino acids. CDR3 protein: CASSFPSRVWNTGELFF. CDR3 DNA sequence: TGTGCCAGCAGTTTCCCGTCCAGGGTCTGGAACACCGGGGAGCTGTTTTTT.

The chain links TRBV7-2 to TRBJ2-3, with 7 bases that match TRBD1. V shed 3 bases, J shed 2 bases, and the junction held 5 bases outside the gene matches. Germline CDR1 and CDR2: SGHTA and FQGNSA. The CDR3 runs to 15 residues. As DNA, the CDR3 is TGTGCCAGCAGCTTTACGGGACAGACCACAGATACGCAGTATTTT. This encodes CASSFTGQTTDTQYF.

The chain couples TRBV5-4 to TRBJ1-2, with TRBD1 matching over 10 bases. CDR3 length equals 16 residues. The trim removed 0 bases at V and 4 bases at J, leaving 6 bases unmatched. Germline CDR1 and CDR2: SGHNT and YYREEE (reference sequence). The CDR3 region has the DNA TGTGCCAGCAGCTTGGGACAGGGGGCCTCCAGCTATGGCTACACCTTC. This translates into CASSLGQGASSYGYTF.

The V and J genes are TRBV5-1 and TRBJ1-5; 9 bases agree with TRBD1. This CDR3 has 14 residues. Germline V gene lookup returns CDR1 SGHRS and CDR2 YFSETQ. After removal of 3 bases from V and 7 bases from J, the junction contained 5 bases not matched to a gene. The CDR3 loop reads CASSSQTGGQPQHF. In DNA form, the CDR3 reads TGCGCCAGCAGCTCGCAAACAGGGGGCCAGCCCCAGCATTTT.